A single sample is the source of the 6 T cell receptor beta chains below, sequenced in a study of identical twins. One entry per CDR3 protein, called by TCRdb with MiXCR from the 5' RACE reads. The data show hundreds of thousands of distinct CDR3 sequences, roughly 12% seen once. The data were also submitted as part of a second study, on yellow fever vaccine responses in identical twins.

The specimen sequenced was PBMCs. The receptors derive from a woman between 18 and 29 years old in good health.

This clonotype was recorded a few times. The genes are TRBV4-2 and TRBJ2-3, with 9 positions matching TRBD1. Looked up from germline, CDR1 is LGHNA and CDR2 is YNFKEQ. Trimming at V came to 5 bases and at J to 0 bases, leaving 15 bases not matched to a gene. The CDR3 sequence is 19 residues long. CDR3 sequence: CASSTGTGTGTTSTDTQYF. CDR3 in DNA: TGTGCCAGCAGCACTGGGACAGGGACCGGTACCACTAGCACAGATACGCAGTATTTT.

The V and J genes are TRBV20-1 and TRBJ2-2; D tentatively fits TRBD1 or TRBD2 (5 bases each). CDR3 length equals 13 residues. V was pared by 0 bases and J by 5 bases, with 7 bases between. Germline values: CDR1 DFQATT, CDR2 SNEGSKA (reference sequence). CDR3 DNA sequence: TGCAGTGCTAGAGATGGGGGAACCGGGGAGCTGTTTTTT. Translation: CSARDGGTGELFF.

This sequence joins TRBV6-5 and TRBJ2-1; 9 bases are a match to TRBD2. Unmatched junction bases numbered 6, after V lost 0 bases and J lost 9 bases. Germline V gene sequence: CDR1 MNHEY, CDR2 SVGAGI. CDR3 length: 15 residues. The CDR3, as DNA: TGTGCCAGCAGTTACTCGTTAGCGGGAGCTTTTGAGCAGTTCTTC. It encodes CASSYSLAGAFEQFF.

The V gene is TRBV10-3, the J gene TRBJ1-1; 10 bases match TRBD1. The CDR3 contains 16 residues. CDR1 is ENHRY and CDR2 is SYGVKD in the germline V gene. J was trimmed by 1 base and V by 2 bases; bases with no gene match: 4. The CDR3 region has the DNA TGTGCCATCAGTGAGAGGACAGGGGGAGCGAACACTGAAGCTTTCTTT. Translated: CAISERTGGANTEAFF.

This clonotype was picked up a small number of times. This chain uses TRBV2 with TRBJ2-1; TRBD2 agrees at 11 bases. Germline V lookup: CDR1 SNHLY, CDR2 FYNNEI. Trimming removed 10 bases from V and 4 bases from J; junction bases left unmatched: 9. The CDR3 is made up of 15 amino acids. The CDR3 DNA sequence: TGTGCCACCCGACTAGCGGGATCTCTTTACAATGAGCAGTTCTTC. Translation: CATRLAGSLYNEQFF.

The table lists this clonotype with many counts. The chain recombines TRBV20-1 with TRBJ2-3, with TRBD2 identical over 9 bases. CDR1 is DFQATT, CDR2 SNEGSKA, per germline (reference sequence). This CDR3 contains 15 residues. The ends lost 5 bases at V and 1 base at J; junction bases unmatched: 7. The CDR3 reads CSAPPGTSRTDTQYF. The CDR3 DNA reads TGCAGTGCTCCCCCCGGGACTAGCCGCACAGATACGCAGTATTTT.